This TCR beta chain came from a study of metastatic and nonmetastatic thyroid tumors. Study at large: Across blood and tumor or nodule tissue, repertoires from malignant and benign thyroid patients were compared with one another.

Per the original data handling: A classifier for distant metastasis in papillary thyroid cancer was constructed using CDR3 differences observed across clinicopathological groups. TCRdb reprocessed the PCR reads using MiXCR. The V and J calls, along with clone size, are taken from TCRdb and not from the paper's own processing. The table has 25,000 to 30,000 clones, over 20% seen once. This clone was detected ten times or more. The antigen is not known. Thyroid surgery was performed in patients who had received no treatment beforehand. This CDR3 has 14 amino acids. Germline lookup yields CDR1 MNHEY and CDR2 SMNVEV (reference sequence). Deletions cut 6 bases from V and 2 bases from J, with 11 bases between. General observations from the study: The reported finding was significantly higher TCR beta diversity in malignant thyroid tumors relative to benign nodules, in blood and tumor.

This TCR derives from a female donor with papillary thyroid cancer or a benign thyroid nodule (not recorded which). Some clones in this sample may be carry-over from other donors' samples. Input material: blood. This chain uses TRBV27 with TRBJ2-1; maybe TRBD1 (6 bases). The CDR3 sequence: CASRAGTTYNEQFF. For the CDR3, the DNA is TGTGCCAGCAGAGCCGGGACAACCTACAATGAGCAGTTCTTC.